This T cell receptor beta chain derives from a study of human T cells and chemical hapten exposure (dated by TCRdb to the early 2020s). Describing the broader study: For sensitization, 2% DPC in acetone was applied to a 2 cm by 2 cm area of upper inner arm skin. Patients additionally received weekly therapeutic DPC doses to the scalp throughout the approximately 24-week study period. Libraries were pooled for sequencing, and variation in per-sample TCR yields was attributed mainly to small differences in library volumes within the pool. Blood was sampled from patients pre-sensitization (week 0) and at 2, 6 and about 24 weeks after DPC sensitization. Patch testing was performed on the upper back with Finn chambers containing 0.01% DPC, and the patch tests were scored after 6 days according to International Contact Dermatitis Research Group standards. Nearly 30 alopecia patients gave blood for TCR sequencing at one to four time points (pre-sensitization, 2, 6 and 24 weeks). This study followed changes in the peripheral blood TCR repertoire in vivo during primary and secondary sensitization of alopecia patients to the hapten diphenylcyclopropenone (DPC). The mostly female patient cohort included alopecia areata with under or over 50% scalp involvement, alopecia totalis and alopecia universalis.

Receptors were amplified or captured by RACE. The instrument given in TCRdb is NextSeq 500. During library preparation, unique molecular identifiers were attached to individual cDNA molecules so that TCRs could be counted quantitatively and reproducibly. From each blood RNA sample, both TCR alpha and TCR beta chains were sequenced. The original pipeline was this. Samples had a median of about 96,000 TCRs, with a range from about 20,000 to 690,600. The Decombinator software suite was used to annotate the V, J and CDR3 of the TCR reads. For the PS versus PT1 abundance plots, all samples were subsampled to the same number of TCRs (28,000). TCRs were defined as expanded if absent before sensitization and observed at least eight times at the 2-week time point. TCRdb handled the public reads itself, with Q25 trimming in fastp and clone calling in MiXCR, and kept productive beta chains. Under each unique CDR3 protein, matching rows form one entry showing the most common genes and DNA. The V and J calls were determined by TCRdb, not by the authors. The sample contains just under 350,000 distinct CDR3 sequences, under 9% of them found a single time. The ten largest account for roughly 8% of the sample.

Germline trimming amounts to 4 bases on V and 4 bases on J, with 14 as the count of junction bases outside the gene matches. CDR1 and CDR2 are drawn from the germline V gene: MNHEY, SVGAGI. The CDR3, from cysteine to phenylalanine, totals 19 residues. The retained sequence is limited to the CDR3, 57 bases, with the frame set at the first base. For this clonotype: Its antigen specificity is not known. Base qualities are not at hand, and no much larger clone is one base apart.

Overall study outcomes, separate from this receptor: DPC sensitization did not change how many TCRs were above 1 in 1000 frequency, and no evidence was found of alterations in global repertoire structure. Repeated subsampling changed both the strength of the expansion versus patch-test correlation and the threshold at which that correlation became significant. Expanded TCRs formed significantly more large CDR3 similarity clusters than pre-sensitization or healthy control sets, consistent with antigen-driven responses. A positive correlation was found between the number of PT1 expanded TCRs and patch test score, with significance reached at thresholds 8, 16 and 32 but not 4. Because all patients had alopecia, a presumed autoimmune disease, the immune response of the patients might differ from that of healthy individuals.

This specimen's time point label, interpreted: patch test 1, 2 weeks after DPC sensitization. This specimen's treatment or condition label, interpreted: therapeutic diphenylcyclopropenone sensitization with weekly scalp DPC. At each patch-test visit, blood was drawn before the patch test was applied. Patients were eligible if aged 18 to 70, diagnosed with alopecia and judged suitable for DPC therapy, and pregnant patients were excluded. Total RNA was extracted from unfractionated whole blood collected in Tempus Blood RNA tubes. The sequence derives from a woman aged 18-35 years with alopecia areata. Some clones in this sample may be carry-over from other donors' samples. Recombination linked TRBV6-5 to TRBJ2-6; 9 central bases correspond to TRBD1. The material sequenced was whole blood, taken in connection with sensitization to the hapten diphenylcyclopropenone (DPC). The CDR3 protein: CASSFSGQGKATGANVLTF. The bases are TGTGCCAGCAGTTTCTCTGGACAGGGGAAAGCAACAGGGGCCAACGTCCTGACTTTC.